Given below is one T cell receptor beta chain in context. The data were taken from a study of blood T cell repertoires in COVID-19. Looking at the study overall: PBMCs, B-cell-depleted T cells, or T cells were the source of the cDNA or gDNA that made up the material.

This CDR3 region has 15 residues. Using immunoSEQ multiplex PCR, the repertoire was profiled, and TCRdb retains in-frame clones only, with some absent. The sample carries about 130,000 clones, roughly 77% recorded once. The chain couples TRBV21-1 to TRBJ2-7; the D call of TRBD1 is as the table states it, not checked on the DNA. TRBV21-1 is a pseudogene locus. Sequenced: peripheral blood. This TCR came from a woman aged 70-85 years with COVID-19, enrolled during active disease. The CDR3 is CASSKAYNRDYEQYF. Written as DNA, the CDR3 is TGTGCCAGCAGCAAAGCGTATAACAGGGACTACGAGCAGTACTTC.